Below, 29 T cell receptor beta chains from the same sample are listed, as sequenced in a study of response to subunit inactivated influenza vaccine. TCRdb called the RT-PCR reads again in MiXCR, with one record for every CDR3 protein. This sample has fewer than 750,000 distinct CDR3 sequences, with less than 15% found just once. Sequenced here: PBMCs from blood, sampled about 13 days after vaccination. Source of these receptors: a man between 50 and 59 years old who received an inactivated influenza vaccine.

This rearrangement joins TRBV6-2 or TRBV6-3 to TRBJ1-5; D may be TRBD1 (6 bases). Germline CDR1 and CDR2: MNHEY and SVGEGT. This CDR3 contains 15 residues. Trimming removed 2 bases at V and 0 bases at J, with 8 bases between. The CDR3 is CASSYGGHSNQPQHF. CDR3 nucleotide sequence: TGTGCCAGCAGTTACGGGGGGCATAGCAATCAGCCCCAGCATTTT.

This clonotype was found a few times. The chain uses TRBV11-2 and TRBJ2-3; D remains unclear. Per germline, CDR1 SGHAT and CDR2 FQNNGV. CDR3 length: 16 amino acids. Trimming took 4 bases from V and 0 from J, leaving 14 bases between them. The CDR3 DNA is TGTGCCAGCAGCTCGTGGGTGGGAACTAGCACAGATACGCAGTATTTT. It codes for CASSSWVGTSTDTQYF.

The rearrangement joins TRBV7-2 to TRBJ2-7; TRBD1 aligns across 8 bases. V lost 3 bases and J lost 2; bases outside the gene matches: 3. CDR1 and CDR2 from the germline V gene are SGHTA and FQGNSA. The length of the CDR3 is 14 residues. The CDR3 protein is CASSLTGAAYEQYF. CDR3 in DNA: TGTGCCAGCAGCTTGACAGGGGCCGCCTACGAGCAGTACTTC.

This clonotype was seen more than once but under ten times. The chain links TRBV12-3 or TRBV12-4 to TRBJ2-7; 7 nucleotides line up with TRBD1. The CDR3 is made up of 13 amino acids. V lost 1 base and J lost 10; bases outside the gene matches: 7. The CDR3 here is CASSLGGAGGQYF. CDR3 DNA: TGTGCCAGCAGTTTAGGTGGGGCAGGGGGACAGTACTTC.

The chain employs TRBV7-2 and TRBJ2-7, with D perhaps matching TRBD1 (5 bases). The CDR3 length is 14 residues. Trimming removed 5 bases from V and 2 bases from J, with 13 bases in between. Germline CDR1 reads SGHTA; CDR2 reads FQGNSA. In DNA form, the CDR3 reads TGTGCCAGCAGCGGTGACAGTAGTACCTACGAGCAGTACTTC. Translation: CASSGDSSTYEQYF.

V is TRBV4-1 and J is TRBJ2-7; possibly TRBD2 for D (6 bases). Trimming removed 8 bases from V and 7 bases from J, with 18 bases in between. CDR1 and CDR2 from the germline V gene are MGHRA and YSYEKL. The CDR3 extends over 13 amino acids. In nucleotides, the CDR3 is TGCGCCAGCTCCCGACTAGGGTTTAGGGAGCAGTACTTC. As protein: CASSRLGFREQYF.

In this sample, this clonotype turned up many times. The genes are TRBV29-1 and TRBJ1-2; 7 nucleotides agree with TRBD1. Germline V lookup: CDR1 SQVTM, CDR2 ANQGSEA. The CDR3 consists of 12 residues. V shed 6 bases, J shed 2 bases, and the junction held 3 bases outside the gene matches. DNA for the CDR3: TGCAGCGTGGACAGGAGAAACTATGGCTACACCTTC. It specifies CSVDRRNYGYTF.

This clonotype showed up just a few times. The chain recombines TRBV29-1 with TRBJ2-5; 7 bases are a match to TRBD2. The junction had 10 bases not matched to a gene; V was cut back by 7 bases and J by 5 bases. This CDR3 is 13 amino acids long. Germline lookup yields CDR1 SQVTM and CDR2 ANQGSEA. CDR3 bases: TGCAGCGGGGGAGGGGAAAAGTCCGAGACCCAGTACTTC. Translating gives CSGGGEKSETQYF. The full variable domain, with the rest looked up from reference TRBV29-1 and TRBJ2-5, is SAVISQKPSRDICQRGTSLTIQCQVDSQVTMMFWYRQQPGQSLTLIATANQGSEATYESGFVIDKFPISRPNLTFSTLTVSNMSPEDSSIYLCSGGGEKSETQYFGPGTRLLVL.

This clonotype was counted a few times. A clone one base away is much larger, so this may be a read error. V gene TRBV7-2 combines with J gene TRBJ2-3; D remains ambiguous. The CDR3 covers 12 residues. The ends were cut back, 2 bases at V and 5 bases at J, with 5 bases in the middle. Germline V gives CDR1 SGHTA, CDR2 FQGNSA. The CDR3: CASSLNIDTQYF. In nucleotides, the CDR3 is TGTGCCAGCAGCTTAAATATAGATACGCAGTATTTT.

This clonotype was counted ten times or more. CDR3 residues: CASNQASSTDTQYF. Here the CDR3 DNA reads TGCGCCAGCAATCAGGCCTCTAGCACAGATACGCAGTATTTT. V is TRBV5-1 and J is TRBJ2-3; D is ambiguous. This CDR3 has 14 residues. V was cut by 6 bases and J by 0 bases, with 11 bases left in between. Germline CDR1 is SGHRS and CDR2 is YFSETQ.

Only a few counts were recorded for this clonotype. CDR3 residues: CASTLDGGRRNTEAFF. The CDR3 DNA reads as TGTGCCAGCACCTTAGACGGTGGCCGGAGGAACACTGAAGCTTTCTTT. The chain joins TRBV27 to TRBJ1-1; D gene ambiguous. The CDR3 has 16 residues. The V end lost 7 bases, the J end lost 1 base, and 19 bases lay between the germline ends. Germline V lookup: CDR1 MNHEY, CDR2 SMNVEV (reference sequence).

V usage is TRBV5-1 and J usage is TRBJ2-2; D gene uncertain. Germline V gene sequence: CDR1 SGHRS, CDR2 YFSETQ. The CDR3 runs to 16 residues. V shed 1 base and J shed 8 bases, with 18 bases lying between them. CDR3 sequence (DNA): TGCGCCAGCAGCTTGTTGACCCCCCCCGGAGTGGGGGAGCTGTTTTTT. This translates into CASSLLTPPGVGELFF.

This clonotype was seen repeatedly, ten times or more. The chain has TRBV3-1 and TRBJ1-1; unclear D gene. Germline CDR1 reads LGHDT; CDR2 reads YNNKEL (reference sequence). The CDR3 is made up of 15 amino acids. Trimming shortened V by 1 base and J by 1 base, and 10 bases separated the two germline ends. The CDR3 here is CASSQGGRGNTEAFF. Here the CDR3 DNA reads TGTGCCAGCAGCCAAGGCGGCAGAGGGAACACTGAAGCTTTCTTT. The full variable domain, its missing parts supplied by reference TRBV3-1 and TRBJ1-1, is DTAVSQTPKYLVTQMGNDKSIKCEQNLGHDTMYWYKQDSKKFLKIMFSYNNKELIINETVPNRFSPKSPDKAHLNLHINSLELGDSAVYFCASSQGGRGNTEAFFGQGTRLTVV.

The chain has TRBV19 and TRBJ2-4; D possibly corresponds to TRBD2 (5 bases). Trimming shortened V by 6 bases and J by 0 bases, and 12 bases separated the two germline ends. Germline CDR1 and CDR2: LNHDA and SQIVND (reference sequence). The CDR3 totals 15 residues. CDR3 DNA sequence: TGTGCCAGTAGCCAGAGGACTCTAGCCAAAAACATTCAGTACTTC. This sequence encodes CASSQRTLAKNIQYF.

This clonotype was detected only a few times. V gene TRBV24-1 combines with J gene TRBJ1-2; possibly TRBD1 for D (6 bases). This CDR3 has 12 residues. Trimming pared 6 bases from V and 7 bases from J, leaving 11 bases between. Germline CDR1 and CDR2: KGHDR and SFDVKD. CDR3 loop: CATSRQGSGYTF. CDR3 in DNA: TGTGCCACCAGTCGGCAGGGGAGTGGCTACACCTTC.

This clonotype was seen only a few times. The chain has TRBV7-9 and TRBJ2-7, with a tentative D call TRBD1 (5 bases). The CDR3 spans 15 residues. Trimming removed 5 bases from V and 0 bases from J, with 14 bases in between. Per germline, CDR1 SEHNR and CDR2 FQNEAQ (reference sequence). The CDR3 loop is CASSPILGRSYEQYF. For the CDR3, the DNA is TGTGCCAGCAGCCCGATACTGGGGCGCTCCTACGAGCAGTACTTC.

The J gene is TRBJ2-7, the V gene TRBV12-3 or TRBV12-4; 8 bases line up with TRBD1. CDR3 length: 18 residues. Trimming cost V 0 bases and J 2 bases; bases outside gene matches: 12. The CDR3 here is CASSLASGTGTGAYEQYF. In DNA, the CDR3 is TGTGCCAGCAGTTTAGCGTCGGGAACCGGGACAGGTGCCTACGAGCAGTACTTC.

This clonotype has only a few counts. The V gene is TRBV4-3, the J gene TRBJ2-2; 7 bases are a match to TRBD2. CDR3 size: 17 residues. The germline gives CDR1 LGHNA, CDR2 YSLEER. Unmatched junction bases numbered 7, after V lost 1 base and J lost 2 bases. The CDR3 protein is CASSQVGLAANTGELFF. CDR3 nucleotides: TGCGCCAGCAGCCAAGTGGGTCTAGCGGCAAACACCGGGGAGCTGTTTTTT.

This clonotype has just a few counts. The J gene is TRBJ1-1, the V gene TRBV11-2, with a tentative D call TRBD1 (5 bases). Germline CDR1 is SGHAT and CDR2 is FQNNGV. Between the trimmed V and J ends, which lost 4 bases and 11 bases, there was a span of 17 bases. CDR3 length equals 13 residues. The CDR3 loop is CASSSGAAVRAFF. The CDR3, as DNA: TGTGCCAGCAGCTCCGGGGCGGCTGTTCGTGCTTTCTTT.

The chain combines TRBV20-1 with TRBJ2-4; no clear D gene. Trimming left V 0 bases short and J 15 bases short, with 15 bases between. From germline, CDR1 is DFQATT and CDR2 SNEGSKA (reference sequence). The CDR3 extends over 12 amino acids. The CDR3 coding sequence is TGCAGTGCTAGAGATATTAGCCTGATCCGGTACTTC. It translates to CSARDISLIRYF.

This clonotype was recorded a few times. V and J are TRBV7-9 and TRBJ2-2; tentative D call: TRBD1 (6 bases). The length of the CDR3 is 14 residues. The ends were cut back, 5 bases at V and 8 bases at J, with 15 bases in the middle. The germline V gene has CDR1 SEHNR and CDR2 FQNEAQ (reference sequence). The CDR3 bases are TGTGCCAGCAGCCCCCGACAGGCCTTGGGGGAGCTGTTTTTT. It translates to CASSPRQALGELFF.

This clonotype showed up just a few times. The chain couples TRBV20-1 to TRBJ1-5; TRBD1 matches at 7 bases. The CDR3 covers 14 residues. Trimming took 7 bases from V and 3 from J; bases not matched to a gene: 9. The germline V gene has CDR1 DFQATT and CDR2 SNEGSKA (reference sequence). CDR3 in DNA: TGCAGTGTTCCGGGACAGAGGATCAATCAGCCCCAGCATTTT. Translation gives CSVPGQRINQPQHF.

This sequence joins TRBV28 and TRBJ2-1; possible D gene TRBD2, 5 bases. CDR1 and CDR2 (germline): MDHEN, SYDVKM. The CDR3 is 17 amino acids. The V and J ends lost 4 bases and 1 base respectively, with 17 bases between them. The CDR3 here is CASSYAKAVISYNEQFF. The DNA for the CDR3 is TGTGCCAGCAGTTACGCGAAAGCGGTTATATCCTACAATGAGCAGTTCTTC. Supplemented by reference TRBV28 and TRBJ2-1, the full variable domain reads DVKVTQSSRYLVKRTGEKVFLECVQDMDHENMFWYRQDPGLGLRLIYFSYDVKMKEKGDIPEGYSVSREKKERFSLILESASTNQTSMYLCASSYAKAVISYNEQFFGPGTRLTVL.

The table lists this clonotype with a few counts. The rearrangement joins TRBV10-3 to TRBJ2-2; unclear D gene. The CDR3 spans 11 residues. Trimming left V 4 bases short and J 7 bases short, with 4 bases between. Looked up from germline, CDR1 is ENHRY and CDR2 is SYGVKD. CDR3 nucleotide sequence: TGTGCCATCAGTGCCGGCGGGGAGCTGTTTTTT. It codes for CAISAGGELFF.

The chain recombines TRBV29-1 with TRBJ2-1; D possibly corresponds to TRBD2 (5 bases). The CDR3 extends over 15 amino acids. The germline gives CDR1 SQVTM, CDR2 ANQGSEA. V was trimmed by 2 bases and J by 6 bases, leaving 17 bases between them. Here the CDR3 DNA reads TGCAGCGTTGAACCGGATAGAGGGAGCGGCAATGAGCAGTTCTTC. This codes for CSVEPDRGSGNEQFF.

This clonotype appeared many times. The rearrangement links TRBV12-3 or TRBV12-4 to TRBJ2-7; D assignment may be TRBD1 or TRBD2 (5 bases each). This CDR3 is built from 15 residues. Trimming removed 8 bases from V and 2 bases from J, with 19 bases in between. Here the CDR3 reads CASSPRGRTTYEQYF. The DNA for the CDR3 is TGTGCCAGCTCCCCCCGGGGCAGGACGACCTACGAGCAGTACTTC.

In this sample, this clonotype turned up a few times. The chain is built from TRBV11-2 and TRBJ2-5; TRBD2 aligns across 13 bases. There are 18 residues in the CDR3. CDR1 SGHAT and CDR2 FQNNGV come from the germline V gene. V shed 1 base, J shed 4 bases, and the junction held 9 bases outside the gene matches. The CDR3 region has the DNA TGTGCCAGCAGCTTAGTTTTTACTAGCGGGGGGGCCGGAGAGACCCAGTACTTC. This gives the protein CASSLVFTSGGAGETQYF.

This clonotype occurred a few times. CDR3 residues: CASSVRQASEQYF. CDR3 nucleotide sequence: TGTGCCAGCAGCGTACGACAGGCTAGCGAGCAGTACTTC. The chain joins TRBV9 to TRBJ2-7, with a weak D call TRBD1 (6 bases). V was cut by 1 base and J by 6 bases, with 11 bases left in between. The CDR3 length is 13 residues. Germline lookup yields CDR1 SGDLS and CDR2 YYNGEE.

This clonotype was counted at least ten times. This chain joins TRBV20-1 and TRBJ2-1, with 8 bases matching TRBD2. The CDR3 is made up of 14 amino acids. Germline assignment: CDR1 DFQATT and CDR2 SNEGSKA (reference sequence). Trimming at V came to 5 bases and at J to 6 bases, leaving 9 bases not matched to a gene. In nucleotides, the CDR3 is TGCAGTGCTCATAACCTCCGGGGGGGCAATGAGCAGTTCTTC. Translation gives CSAHNLRGGNEQFF.